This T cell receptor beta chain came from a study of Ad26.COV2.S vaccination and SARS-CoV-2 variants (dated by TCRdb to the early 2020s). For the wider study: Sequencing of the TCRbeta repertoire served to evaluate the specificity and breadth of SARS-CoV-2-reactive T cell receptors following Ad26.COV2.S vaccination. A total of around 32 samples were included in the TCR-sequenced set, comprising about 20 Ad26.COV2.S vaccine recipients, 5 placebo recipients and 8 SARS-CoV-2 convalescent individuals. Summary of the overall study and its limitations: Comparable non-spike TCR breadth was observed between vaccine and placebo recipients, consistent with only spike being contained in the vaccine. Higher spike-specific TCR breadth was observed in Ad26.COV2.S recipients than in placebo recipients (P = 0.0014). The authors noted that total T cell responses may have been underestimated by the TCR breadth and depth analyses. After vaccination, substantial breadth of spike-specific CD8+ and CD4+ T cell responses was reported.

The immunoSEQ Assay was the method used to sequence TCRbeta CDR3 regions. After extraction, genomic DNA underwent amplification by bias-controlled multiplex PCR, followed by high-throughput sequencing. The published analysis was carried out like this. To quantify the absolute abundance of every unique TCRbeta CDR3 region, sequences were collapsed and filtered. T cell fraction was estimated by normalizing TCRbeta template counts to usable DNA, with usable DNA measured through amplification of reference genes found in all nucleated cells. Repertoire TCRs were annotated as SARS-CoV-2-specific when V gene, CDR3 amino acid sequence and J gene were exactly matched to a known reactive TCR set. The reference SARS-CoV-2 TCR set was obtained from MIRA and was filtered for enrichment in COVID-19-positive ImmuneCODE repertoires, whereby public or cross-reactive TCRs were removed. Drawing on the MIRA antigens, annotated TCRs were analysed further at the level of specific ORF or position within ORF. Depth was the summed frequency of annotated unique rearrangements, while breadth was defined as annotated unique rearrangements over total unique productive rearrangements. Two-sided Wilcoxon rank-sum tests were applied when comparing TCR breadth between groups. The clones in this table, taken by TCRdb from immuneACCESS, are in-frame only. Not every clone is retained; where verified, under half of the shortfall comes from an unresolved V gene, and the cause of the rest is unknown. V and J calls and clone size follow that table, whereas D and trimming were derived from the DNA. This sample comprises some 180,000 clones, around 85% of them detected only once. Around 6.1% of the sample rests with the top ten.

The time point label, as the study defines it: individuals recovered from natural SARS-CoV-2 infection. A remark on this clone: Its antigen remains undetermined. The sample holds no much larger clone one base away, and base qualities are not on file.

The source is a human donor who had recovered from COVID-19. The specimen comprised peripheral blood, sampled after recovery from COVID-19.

The sequenced DNA: TGCGCCAGCAGGGTAATAAGCATTACCGGGGAGCTGTTTTTT. Its protein reads: CASRVISITGELFF. The chain is encoded by TRBV5-1 joined to TRBJ2-2, with the identity of the D gene unclear. Per the germline V gene, SGHRS is the CDR1 and YFSETQ is the CDR2. Deletion took 5 bases off V and 5 bases off J, with a span of 13 bases between the germline ends. The CDR3 has 14 amino acids, counting the end cysteine and phenylalanine. Only CDR3 DNA is held: 42 bases, read in frame from base 1.